This T cell receptor beta chain was captured in a study of shared clonotypes between healthy human individuals (dated by TCRdb to between 2020 and 2021). About the full investigation: The cohort included a few men and a couple of women between 18 and 49 years of age. Between about 0.85 and 8.9 billion PBMCs per donor were obtained by leukapheresis. For each donor, CD4 naive and CD4 memory were each given three plates, CD8 naive was given two plates, and CD8 memory was given one plate. Libraries were prepared and TCR repertoires were sequenced by different laboratories using diverse techniques, in order to increase sequencing depth and limit assay-specific biases. To estimate repertoire size and how much clonotype sharing occurs between individuals, the study deeply sequenced the blood TCR repertoires of several healthy adults. Here is what the overall study found, with its caveats: Across four donors, about 4.5% of naive CD4, around 3.3% of naive CD8, approximately 2.5% of memory CD4, and roughly 0.4% of memory CD8 clonotypes were shared. The genetic and exposure-history diversity represented was limited by the small number of donors. Higher generation probabilities were observed for clonotypes shared by all four sorted-subset donors than for non-shared clonotypes. Incomplete sequencing was indicated by rarefaction of sorted-subset datasets, despite the large sequencing depth. Estimated clonotype richness was generally larger for naive than for memory subsets. Pairwise subsampling indicated that sequencing depth was expected to affect the degree of clonotype sharing among donors. Sampling was restricted to blood, and TCR repertoires in tissue are likely to differ from TCR repertoires in blood.

The CDR3 measures 14 amino acids from cysteine to phenylalanine. Of all the DNA, just the CDR3 is kept, 42 bases in frame from base 1. The germline V gene yields MDHEN for CDR1 and SYDVKM for CDR2. The trim is 2 bases for V and 4 bases for J, with a gap of 9 bases between the germline ends. TCR CDR3 regions were amplified from genomic DNA by multiplex PCR using the deep immunoSEQ assay. Genomic DNA extracted from each cell subset was distributed evenly over all wells of several immunoSEQ 96-well plates, and each plate served as one replicate. For sorted subsets, 150 to 200 ng genomic DNA, equal to 30,000 or so T cell genomes, was loaded into each replicate PCR. The purified libraries were quantified using a Qubit 3.0 fluorometer, sized with a Bioanalyzer 2100, and then quantified again using the KAPA Library Quantification kit. Every immunoSEQ 96-well plate was sequenced on a dedicated single-read 150-cycle Illumina NextSeq 550 flow cell. On the authors' methods: The immunoSEQ output contained only junctional sequences without quality scores, so filtering could not match that applied to full-length reads. Sequences were annotated with PyIR, a Python wrapper for IgBLAST v1.9, using IMGT germline references to assign V/J genes and CDR3. Reads were removed for weak V/J assignments (E-value above 1e-6), missing CDR3, stop codons, out-of-frame junctions, or ambiguous translated residues. A V3J clonotype was defined by an identical inferred V gene, J gene, and CDR3 amino acid sequence. The percentage overlap between two repertoires was calculated by dividing the number of shared unique clonotypes by the size of the smaller repertoire. Repertoire richness was assessed with RTK rarefaction, the Chao1 estimator, and Recon v2.1 estimates of unobserved clonotypes. Generation probabilities for all TCRbeta clonotypes obtained by the gDNA method from a handful of donors were computed using OLGA. The immuneACCESS repertoire file appears here via TCRdb, limited to in-frame rearrangements. These files lack a portion of the clones; in checked studies, under half of the deficit traces to unresolved V genes, and the cause of the others is not known. V and J calls plus clone size are reproduced from that table; the DNA served to infer D and trimming. A total of fewer than 2.5 million clones appear in this sample, approximately 93% of them only once. Approximately 0.36% of the sample goes to the ten largest clones.

Comment on this clone: There is no known antigen for this receptor. No clone much larger than this one lies a single base away; base qualities are absent.

The donors were healthy, HIV-negative adults who had no recently reported acute infections or vaccinations. Every donor was a Caucasian adult residing in Nashville, Tennessee, USA. CD4+ T cells were enriched by magnetic negative selection, after which naive cells were positively selected on CD45RA and the negative fraction was taken as the memory subset. Blood was collected by leukapheresis, and PBMCs were isolated by Ficoll-Histopaque density gradient centrifugation and then cryopreserved in liquid nitrogen vapor phase. Purity and quantity of every magnetically sorted T cell population were checked by analytical flow cytometry. Genomic DNA was isolated from each sorted fraction and quantified by UV absorbance on a Nanodrop 2000c.

This clonotype originated in a man between 18 and 35 years old in good health. Some clones in this sample may be carry-over from other donors' samples. Sequencing was done on a sample of naive CD4+ T cells from PBMCs. The cell subset or site label of this sample denotes: CD45RA+ positively selected. The V and J genes are TRBV28 and TRBJ1-3, with the D gene too uncertain to name. The encoded CDR3 is CASSLGRNGNTIYF. In nucleotides, the sequence is TGTGCCAGCAGTTTAGGTAGAAACGGAAACACCATATATTTT.